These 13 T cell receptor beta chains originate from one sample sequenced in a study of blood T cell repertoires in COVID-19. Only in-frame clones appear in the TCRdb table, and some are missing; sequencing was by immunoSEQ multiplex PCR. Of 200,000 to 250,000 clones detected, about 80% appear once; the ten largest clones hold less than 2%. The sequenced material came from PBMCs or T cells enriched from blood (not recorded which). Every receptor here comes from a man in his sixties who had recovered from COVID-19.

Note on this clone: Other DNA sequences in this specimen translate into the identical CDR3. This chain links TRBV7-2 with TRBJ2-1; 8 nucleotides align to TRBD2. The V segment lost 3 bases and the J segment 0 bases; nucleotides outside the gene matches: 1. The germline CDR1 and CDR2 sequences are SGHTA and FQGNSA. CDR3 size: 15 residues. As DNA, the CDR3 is TGTGCCAGCAGCTTGAGCGGGGGCTCCTACAATGAGCAGTTCTTC. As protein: CASSLSGGSYNEQFF.

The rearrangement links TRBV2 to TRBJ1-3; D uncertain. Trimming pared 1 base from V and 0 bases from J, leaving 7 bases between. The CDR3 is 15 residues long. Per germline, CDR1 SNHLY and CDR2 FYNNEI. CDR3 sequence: CASSEENSSGNTIYF. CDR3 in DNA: TGTGCCAGCAGTGAAGAGAATAGCTCTGGAAACACCATATATTTT.

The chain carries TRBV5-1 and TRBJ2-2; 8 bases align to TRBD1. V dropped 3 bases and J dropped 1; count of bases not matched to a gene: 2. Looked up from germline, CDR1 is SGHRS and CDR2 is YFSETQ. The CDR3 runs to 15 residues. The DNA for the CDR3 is TGCGCCAGCAGCTCGGGACAGGAGAACACCGGGGAGCTGTTTTTT. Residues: CASSSGQENTGELFF.

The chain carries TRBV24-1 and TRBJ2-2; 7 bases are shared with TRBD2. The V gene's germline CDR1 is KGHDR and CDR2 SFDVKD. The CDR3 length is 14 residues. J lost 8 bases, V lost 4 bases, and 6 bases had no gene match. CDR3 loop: CATSDPRLAGELFF. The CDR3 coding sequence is TGTGCCACCAGTGACCCTAGACTAGCTGGGGAGCTGTTTTTT.

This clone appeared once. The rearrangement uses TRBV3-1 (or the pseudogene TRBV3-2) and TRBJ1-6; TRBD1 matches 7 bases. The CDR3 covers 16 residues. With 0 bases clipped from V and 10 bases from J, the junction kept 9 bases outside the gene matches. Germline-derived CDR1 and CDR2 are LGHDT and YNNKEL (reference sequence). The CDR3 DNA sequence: TGTGCCAGCAGCCAAGATCGAACAGGGGATGGGTCACCCCTCCACTTT. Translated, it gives CASSQDRTGDGSPLHF.

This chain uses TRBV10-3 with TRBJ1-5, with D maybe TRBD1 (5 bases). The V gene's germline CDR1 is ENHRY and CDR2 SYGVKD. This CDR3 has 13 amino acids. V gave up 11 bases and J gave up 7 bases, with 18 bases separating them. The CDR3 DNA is TGTGCCCACCAGGCGGGGCAGAGCCAGCCCCAGCATTTT. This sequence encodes CAHQAGQSQPQHF.

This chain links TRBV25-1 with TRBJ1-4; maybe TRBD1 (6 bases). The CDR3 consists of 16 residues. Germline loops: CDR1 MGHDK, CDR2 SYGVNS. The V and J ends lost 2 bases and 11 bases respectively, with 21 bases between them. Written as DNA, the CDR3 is TGTGCCAGCAGTGAACGAATGGCAGGGGTTATGGGTAAACTGTTTTTT. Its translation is CASSERMAGVMGKLFF.

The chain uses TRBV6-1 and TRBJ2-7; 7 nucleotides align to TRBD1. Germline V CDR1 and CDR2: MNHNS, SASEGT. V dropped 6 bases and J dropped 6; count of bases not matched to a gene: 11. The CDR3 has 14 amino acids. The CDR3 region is CASSRTGDGGEQYF. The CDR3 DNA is TGTGCCAGCAGCCGTACAGGGGACGGAGGCGAGCAGTACTTC.

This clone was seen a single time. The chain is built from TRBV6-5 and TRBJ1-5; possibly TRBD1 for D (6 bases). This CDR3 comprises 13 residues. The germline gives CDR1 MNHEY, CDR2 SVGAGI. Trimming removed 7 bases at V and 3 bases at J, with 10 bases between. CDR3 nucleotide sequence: TGTGCCAGCACGGGACACTTCAATCAGCCCCAGCATTTT. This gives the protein CASTGHFNQPQHF.

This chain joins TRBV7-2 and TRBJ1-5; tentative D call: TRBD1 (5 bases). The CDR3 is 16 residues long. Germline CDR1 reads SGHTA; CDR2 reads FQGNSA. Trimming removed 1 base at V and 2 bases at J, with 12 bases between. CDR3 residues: CASSLGLGLGNQPQHF. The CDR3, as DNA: TGTGCCAGCAGCTTAGGGTTGGGGCTCGGCAATCAGCCCCAGCATTTT. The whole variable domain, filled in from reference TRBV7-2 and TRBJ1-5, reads GAGVSQSPSNKVTEKGKDVELRCDPISGHTALYWYRQSLGQGLEFLIYFQGNSAPDKSGLPSDRFSAERTGGSVSTLTIQRTQQEDSAVYLCASSLGLGLGNQPQHFGDGTRLSIL.

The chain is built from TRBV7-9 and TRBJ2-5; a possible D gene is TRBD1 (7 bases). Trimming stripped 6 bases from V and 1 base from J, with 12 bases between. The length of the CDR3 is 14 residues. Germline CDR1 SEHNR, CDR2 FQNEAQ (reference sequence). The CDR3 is CASRRDSFQETQYF. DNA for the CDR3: TGTGCCAGCAGGCGGGACAGCTTCCAAGAGACCCAGTACTTC.

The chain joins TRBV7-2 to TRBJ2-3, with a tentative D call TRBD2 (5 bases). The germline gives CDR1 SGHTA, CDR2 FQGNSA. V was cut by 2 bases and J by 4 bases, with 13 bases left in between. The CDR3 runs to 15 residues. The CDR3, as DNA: TGTGCCAGCAGCTTAAACTCACGAGCGGCAGATACGCAGTATTTT. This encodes CASSLNSRAADTQYF.

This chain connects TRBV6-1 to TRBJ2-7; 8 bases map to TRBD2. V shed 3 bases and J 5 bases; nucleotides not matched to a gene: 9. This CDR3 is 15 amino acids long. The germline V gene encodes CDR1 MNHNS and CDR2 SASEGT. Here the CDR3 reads CASSDTLPGLDEQYF. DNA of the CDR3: TGTGCCAGCAGTGACACTCTACCGGGACTAGACGAGCAGTACTTC.